These 6 T cell receptor beta chains share one sample of origin, sequenced in a study of brain T cells in children with intractable seizures. The method was immunoSEQ multiplex PCR; TCRdb's version includes in-frame clones alone and lacks a portion of them. The table lists about 350,000 clones, roughly 93% of them singletons. This sample's time point: blood from clinic visit 5 months post-surgery; TSC patient then seizure free. Here the sequenced sample was peripheral blood, taken less than 6 months after surgery. The receptors were gathered from a boy younger than two with tuberous sclerosis and intractable seizures.

The chain has TRBV6-2 or TRBV6-3 and TRBJ2-1; D assignment may be TRBD1 or TRBD2 (5 bases each). CDR1 is MNHEY and CDR2 is SVGEGT in the germline V gene. V lost 2 bases to trimming and J lost 4 bases, with 6 bases between them. The CDR3 runs to 13 residues. The CDR3 nucleotides are TGTGCCAGCAGTTACGGGGGTTACAATGAGCAGTTCTTC. Its translation: CASSYGGYNEQFF.

With regard to this clone: This CDR3 is also generated by other DNA sequences in the sample. The J gene is TRBJ1-6, the V gene TRBV9; 7 nucleotides align to TRBD1. CDR1 and CDR2 from the germline V gene are SGDLS and YYNGEE. The CDR3 runs to 15 residues. V lost 0 bases to trimming and J lost 10 bases; unmatched junction nucleotides: 7. The CDR3 loop is CASSVGGQGGSPLHF. For the CDR3, the DNA is TGTGCCAGCAGCGTAGGGGGGCAGGGGGGATCACCCCTCCACTTT. The full variable domain, in which reference TRBV9 and TRBJ1-6 provide the parts outside the CDR3, is DSGVTQTPKHLITATGQRVTLRCSPRSGDLSVYWYQQSLDQGLQFLIQYYNGEERAKGNILERFSAQQFPDLHSELNLSSLELGDSALYFCASSVGGQGGSPLHFGNGTRLTVT.

This clone was picked up one time. The chain couples TRBV7-9 to TRBJ1-4; 7 bases are a match to TRBD1. The V and J ends lost 8 bases and 3 bases, in that order; junction bases with no gene match: 3. There are 13 residues in the CDR3. Germline CDR1 reads SEHNR; CDR2 reads FQNEAQ (reference sequence). Here the CDR3 reads CASGQVPNEKLFF. CDR3 bases: TGTGCCAGCGGACAGGTGCCTAATGAAAAACTGTTTTTT.

The chain links TRBV19 to TRBJ1-6, with D possibly matching TRBD1 (6 bases). V was clipped by 5 bases and J by 9 bases, with 11 bases between them. Germline V gives CDR1 LNHDA, CDR2 SQIVND (reference sequence). The length of the CDR3 is 13 residues. The CDR3 region is CASSEDSFSPLHF. The DNA of the CDR3 is TGTGCCAGTAGTGAGGACAGCTTTTCACCCCTCCACTTT.

Note on this clone: The same CDR3 arises from other DNA sequences in this sample as well. The V and J genes are TRBV20-1 and TRBJ2-1; no reliable D call. The germline V and J ends were trimmed by 6 bases and 3 bases, with 6 bases remaining between them. The CDR3 is made up of 11 amino acids. CDR1 is DFQATT and CDR2 is SNEGSKA in the germline V gene (reference sequence). DNA of the CDR3: TGCAGTGCCCCGGACTACAATGAGCAGTTCTTC. Protein sequence: CSAPDYNEQFF.

This chain uses TRBV13 with TRBJ2-7; D unresolved. CDR3 size: 13 residues. Germline CDR1 reads PRHDT; CDR2 reads FYEKMQ (reference sequence). Trimming took 4 bases from V and 0 from J, leaving 7 bases between them. The CDR3 loop reads CASSSSRSYEQYF. The CDR3 region has the DNA TGTGCCAGCAGCTCCTCCCGCTCCTACGAGCAGTACTTC.